The present TCR beta chain was sequenced within a study of T-cell memory formation after mild COVID-19. Study-wide findings and caveats: CD4+ contracting clones were mainly CM and EM; CD8+ ones, EMRA.

Worth noting for this clonotype: Its antigen is still unknown.

Germline CDR1 and CDR2: MRHNA and SNTAGT. The CDR3 is 14 amino acids. V was pared by 0 bases and J by 6 bases, with 2 bases of the junction left unmatched. TCRdb re-analysed the 5' RACE reads in MiXCR, keeping a single row per CDR3 protein. The table records nearly 350,000 distinct CDR3 sequences, under 15% of them present only once. The chain couples TRBV6-4 to TRBJ2-1, with 7 bases identical to TRBD1. The sequenced material came from PBMCs or a T cell subset sorted from them (not recorded which). The clonotype originates from a man aged 18 to 35 who had mild COVID-19 (a few samples of this study predate the infection). Cell type and time point are not known. CDR3: CASSDSPGGNEQFF. CDR3 nucleotide sequence: TGTGCCAGCAGTGACTCCCCAGGGGGCAATGAGCAGTTCTTC.